This T cell receptor beta chain was observed in a study of CD8+CD57+ T cells in acquired aplastic anemia. Study background: Average DNA yield from sorted CD4+ and CD8+ cells was about 3 ug. Study-level points and caveats: In common between the patients and the controls were more than 25 CD8+ CDR3 sequences. With respect to CD8+ Simpson's diversity, patients and controls did not differ significantly.

Sample share makes this clonotype medium-sized. Its antigen is unknown. Template material for TCR beta VDJ and CDR3 profiling consisted of genomic DNA. TCRdb reprocessed the reads via MiXCR and lists one record per CDR3 protein. The repertoire holds about 68,000 distinct CDR3 sequences, with approximately 50% as singletons. CDR3 size: 15 residues. V was trimmed by 6 bases and J by 5 bases, leaving 14 bases between them. The germline CDR1 and CDR2 sequences are MRHNA and SNTAGT. The chain carries TRBV6-4 and TRBJ1-6; D unclear. Sequencing was carried out using sorted CD4+, CD8+, or CD8+CD57+ T cells (not recorded which) from PBMCs. This clonotype was sampled from a human donor in good health, serving as a control. The CDR3: CASSATDGDNSPLHF. The CDR3 DNA follows: TGTGCCAGCAGCGCGACGGACGGAGATAATTCACCCCTCCACTTT.